This section outlines one T cell receptor beta chain sequence together with its context. As yet, its antigen is unknown. The CDR3 spans 16 residues. Investigators isolated RNA and reverse transcribed it into cDNA to act as the sequencing template. Sequenced by immunoSEQ multiplex PCR; TCRdb stores in-frame clones only, minus some. The sample contains about 37,000 clones, under 65% of which appear only once. The entry originates in a study of CD8+ T cells in alopecia areata. Study-wide results and caveats: Scalp repertoires also include resident alphabeta T cells from normal skin. Clarity of TCR sharing across patients fell short of that in mice, possibly HLA-related. Elevated clonality characterized lesional scalp relative to normal scalp, particularly in alopecia totalis/universalis.

CD4+ cells from several patients underwent sorting into CD25+CD127- cells. V is TRBV21-1 and J is TRBJ2-7; the D call of TRBD1 is as the table states it, not checked on the DNA. TRBV21-1 is deemed a pseudogene. Material: CD4+ Tregs sorted from blood. The receptor was derived from a human donor with alopecia areata. Written as DNA, the CDR3 is TGTGCCAGCCAGACCAGTGACAGGGGCGTATCCTACGAGCAGTACTTC. This encodes CASQTSDRGVSYEQYF.